The 26 T cell receptor beta chains given below trace back to one sample, sequenced in a study of T cell responses to AZD1222 COVID-19 vaccine. Assay: immunoSEQ multiplex PCR; the TCRdb copy retains only in-frame clones and omits some. The sample consists of 150,000 to 200,000 clones, around 90% of them appearing once. The specimen was peripheral blood, collected on day 0 of AZD1222 vaccination. The receptors derive from an adult in good health.

J is TRBJ2-1 and V is TRBV19; D gene unclear. V lost 4 bases and J lost 8, with 6 bases in between. There are 11 residues in the CDR3. The germline CDR1 and CDR2 sequences are LNHDA and SQIVND (reference sequence). CDR3 DNA sequence: TGTGCCAGTAGTAGGTGGGATGAGCAGTTCTTC. Amino acid sequence: CASSRWDEQFF.

The chain joins TRBV10-3 to TRBJ2-3; 8 bases are shared with TRBD1. The CDR3 is 16 amino acids. J gave up 1 base and V 6 bases, and 9 bases lay outside the gene matches. Germline values: CDR1 ENHRY, CDR2 SYGVKD. CDR3 nucleotides: TGTGCCATCAGCCTGACCACAGGGGGACGCACAGATACGCAGTATTTT. Translation: CAISLTTGGRTDTQYF.

The J gene is TRBJ2-7, the V gene TRBV19; TRBD2 is a possible D gene (5 bases). Trimming left V 2 bases short and J 0 bases short, with 11 bases between. The CDR3 length is 15 residues. Germline V CDR1 and CDR2: LNHDA, SQIVND (reference sequence). The CDR3 loop is CASSISPGNSYEQYF. The CDR3 DNA reads TGTGCCAGTAGTATATCACCGGGAAACTCCTACGAGCAGTACTTC.

This rearrangement joins TRBV10-2 to TRBJ2-2; 7 nucleotides agree with TRBD1. The V and J ends lost 5 bases and 7 bases, in that order; junction bases with no gene match: 4. Looked up from germline, CDR1 is WSHSY and CDR2 is SAAADI. The CDR3 consists of 13 residues. The CDR3 DNA reads TGCGCCAGCAGTTCCAACAGGGGCGGGGAGCTGTTTTTT. It codes for CASSSNRGGELFF.

The chain recombines TRBV6-1 with TRBJ1-2; no clear D. The V and J ends lost 2 bases and 3 bases respectively, with 13 bases between them. This CDR3 region has 15 residues. The V gene's germline CDR1 is MNHNS and CDR2 SASEGT. In DNA, the CDR3 is TGTGCCAGCAGTGAATCAACAGCCCTCTACTATGGCTACACCTTC. Its translation is CASSESTALYYGYTF.

The chain couples TRBV5-4 to TRBJ2-7, with TRBD2 matching 9 bases. CDR1 SGHNT and CDR2 YYREEE come from the germline V gene (reference sequence). The CDR3 is made up of 17 amino acids. V lost 4 bases to trimming and J lost 0 bases; unmatched junction nucleotides: 11. As DNA, the CDR3 is TGTGCCAGCAGCCGAGGCGGAGCTAGCGGGGCCTCCTACGAGCAGTACTTC. Translation: CASSRGGASGASYEQYF.

CDR3 protein: CATSDFLAGGSYNEQFF. The CDR3, as DNA: TGTGCCACCAGTGATTTTCTAGCGGGAGGGTCCTACAATGAGCAGTTCTTC. The V call is TRBV24-1, the J call TRBJ2-1; 12 bases fit TRBD2. The trim removed 1 base at V and 1 base at J, leaving 1 base unmatched. Germline V gene sequence: CDR1 KGHDR, CDR2 SFDVKD. The CDR3 has 17 residues.

The chain links TRBV6-2 or TRBV6-3 to TRBJ1-2, with TRBD1 matching over 9 bases. This CDR3 has 13 amino acids. CDR1 and CDR2 (germline): MNHEY, SVGEGT. J gave up 9 bases and V 2 bases, and 4 bases lay outside the gene matches. The CDR3 DNA is TGTGCCAGCAGTTACACAGGGGGCGGCAGCTACACCTTC. It is translated as CASSYTGGGSYTF.

The J gene is TRBJ2-1, the V gene TRBV3-1 (or the pseudogene TRBV3-2); 11 bases line up with TRBD1. Germline assignment: CDR1 LGHDT and CDR2 YNNKEL (reference sequence). The length of the CDR3 is 15 residues. The J segment lost 4 bases and the V segment lost 7 bases, leaving 6 bases of the junction unmatched. CDR3 loop: CASITGTGGYNEQFF. CDR3 nucleotides: TGTGCCAGCATCACCGGGACAGGGGGATACAATGAGCAGTTCTTC.

The chain links TRBV6-1 to TRBJ1-2; D not resolved. V was cut by 2 bases and J by 0 bases, with 13 bases left in between. Germline CDR1 and CDR2: MNHNS and SASEGT. CDR3 length: 16 amino acids. The CDR3 is CASSESLYTSNYGYTF. The CDR3 DNA reads as TGTGCCAGCAGTGAAAGTTTGTACACTTCTAACTATGGCTACACCTTC.

J is TRBJ1-2 and V is TRBV24-1; possibly TRBD1 for D (5 bases). V was trimmed by 4 bases and J by 2 bases, leaving 13 bases between them. CDR1 KGHDR and CDR2 SFDVKD come from the germline V gene. The CDR3 is 15 amino acids. CDR3 coding DNA: TGTGCCACCAGTGAAGCCGGGACGGGGAACTATGGCTACACCTTC. Protein: CATSEAGTGNYGYTF.

The chain has TRBV2 and TRBJ1-3; D perhaps matches TRBD1 (5 bases). The CDR3 loop spans 15 amino acids. Between the trimmed V and J ends, which lost 7 bases and 8 bases, there was a span of 21 bases. Per germline, CDR1 SNHLY and CDR2 FYNNEI. CDR3 coding DNA: TGTGCCAGCACCCCCGAATACAGGCGCGGGGACACCATATATTTT. The encoded protein is CASTPEYRRGDTIYF. Filled out from reference TRBV2 and TRBJ1-3, the complete variable domain reads EPEVTQTPSHQVTQMGQEVILRCVPISNHLYFYWYRQILGQKVEFLVSFYNNEISEKSEIFDDQFSVERPDGSNFTLKIRSTKLEDSAMYFCASTPEYRRGDTIYFGEGSWLTVV.

The chain links TRBV12-3 or TRBV12-4 to TRBJ1-3, with no clear D. The CDR3 loop spans 12 amino acids. Trimming removed 5 bases from V and 9 bases from J, with 11 bases in between. The CDR3 nucleotides read TGTGCCAGCAGTCCAGTCTCAGGCACCATATATTTT. This encodes CASSPVSGTIYF.

The chain couples TRBV10-3 to TRBJ1-6; D remains ambiguous. This CDR3 has 12 amino acids. V lost 4 bases, J lost 8 bases, and 6 bases lay in between. The germline V gene encodes CDR1 ENHRY and CDR2 SYGVKD. CDR3 bases: TGTGCCATCAGTGGAAGCGATTCACCCCTCCACTTT. It translates to CAISGSDSPLHF.

Turning to this clone: This CDR3 is also generated by other DNA sequences in the sample. The chain links TRBV3-1 (or the pseudogene TRBV3-2) to TRBJ1-2; the D is unclear. Germline assignment: CDR1 LGHDT and CDR2 YNNKEL (reference sequence). The CDR3 has 12 residues. Trimming shortened V by 1 base and J by 7 bases, and 7 bases separated the two germline ends. In nucleotides, the CDR3 is TGTGCCAGCAGCCAAGCTCCCTCTGGCTACACCTTC. Translating gives CASSQAPSGYTF.

The gene calls are TRBV19 and TRBJ2-3, with 7 bases identical to TRBD2. The CDR3 consists of 17 residues. The germline CDR1 and CDR2 sequences are LNHDA and SQIVND (reference sequence). V lost 5 bases to trimming and J lost 5 bases; unmatched junction nucleotides: 16. CDR3 sequence (DNA): TGTGCCAGTAGTCCACAAGGGAGGGTAGTTGTGCAAGATACGCAGTATTTT. It is translated as CASSPQGRVVVQDTQYF.

The chain links TRBV27 to TRBJ1-1; 7 nucleotides line up with TRBD1. This CDR3 contains 16 residues. V lost 6 bases and J lost 0; bases outside the gene matches: 10. Germline V CDR1 and CDR2: MNHEY, SMNVEV (reference sequence). CDR3 sequence reads: CASRSTGVSMNTEAFF. In DNA form, the CDR3 reads TGTGCCAGCAGGTCTACAGGGGTTTCTATGAACACTGAAGCTTTCTTT.

This rearrangement joins TRBV21-1 to TRBJ2-3; the table assigns TRBD2, which was not confirmed against the DNA. TRBV21-1 is flagged as a pseudogene. CDR3 length equals 13 residues. CDR3 in DNA: TGTGCCAGCAGAACCGATCGGTCAGATACGCAGTATTTT. Its protein is CASRTDRSDTQYF.

The V gene is TRBV29-1, the J gene TRBJ1-5; no reliable D call. In germline, CDR1 is SQVTM, CDR2 ANQGSEA. The CDR3 sequence is 13 residues long. Trimming shortened V by 0 bases and J by 4 bases, and 7 bases separated the two germline ends. The CDR3 DNA reads as TGCAGCGTTGAAGATCTGGGGAATCAGCCCCAGCATTTT. As protein: CSVEDLGNQPQHF. The full variable domain, with the rest looked up from reference TRBV29-1 and TRBJ1-5, is SAVISQKPSRDICQRGTSLTIQCQVDSQVTMMFWYRQQPGQSLTLIATANQGSEATYESGFVIDKFPISRPNLTFSTLTVSNMSPEDSSIYLCSVEDLGNQPQHFGDGTRLSIL.

The J gene is TRBJ2-1, the V gene TRBV19, with D perhaps matching TRBD1 (6 bases). V lost 4 bases and J lost 4, with 14 bases in between. Germline loops: CDR1 LNHDA, CDR2 SQIVND (reference sequence). The CDR3 length is 15 residues. The CDR3 nucleotides are TGTGCCAGTAGTAACCACAGGGCGGCATACAATGAGCAGTTCTTC. Translation gives CASSNHRAAYNEQFF.

J is TRBJ2-5 and V is TRBV7-9, with D possibly being TRBD2 (5 bases). Germline CDR1 and CDR2: SEHNR and FQNEAQ (reference sequence). The CDR3 contains 15 residues. V lost 5 bases and J lost 1, with 14 bases in between. The CDR3 loop reads CASSEPRAFQETQYF. CDR3 nucleotide sequence: TGTGCCAGCAGCGAGCCGAGGGCCTTCCAAGAGACCCAGTACTTC.

The chain employs TRBV30 and TRBJ2-5; D gene unclear. This CDR3 comprises 13 residues. The germline V gene has CDR1 GTSNPN and CDR2 SVGIG (reference sequence). The V end was cut by 5 bases, the J end by 5 bases, with 15 bases between. The CDR3 nucleotides read TGTGCCTGGGAATGGGGTTGGATGGAGACCCAGTACTTC. Amino acid sequence: CAWEWGWMETQYF.

This chain links TRBV2 with TRBJ1-4, with D possibly matching TRBD1 (6 bases). In germline, CDR1 is SNHLY, CDR2 FYNNEI. The CDR3 covers 15 residues. Between the trimmed V and J ends, which lost 4 bases and 8 bases, there was a span of 17 bases. The CDR3 DNA follows: TGTGCCAGCAGTGCGGGGAGGGGGAGAGGCGAAAAACTGTTTTTT. Its protein is CASSAGRGRGEKLFF.

This rearrangement joins TRBV6-5 to TRBJ1-6; D is ambiguous. Germline lookup yields CDR1 MNHEY and CDR2 SVGAGI. Trimming removed 0 bases from V and 5 bases from J, with 8 bases in between. The CDR3 contains 15 residues. In DNA, the CDR3 is TGTGCCAGCAGTTACTCGGCAGCTGATAATTCACCCCTCCACTTT. It codes for CASSYSAADNSPLHF.

This chain uses TRBV28 with TRBJ1-3; the D gene is possibly TRBD1 (5 bases). Per germline, CDR1 MDHEN and CDR2 SYDVKM. There are 14 residues in the CDR3. V was shortened by 5 bases and J by 4 bases, with 12 bases between the two germline ends. This chain's CDR3 is CASSGTTSGNTIYF. In nucleotides, the CDR3 is TGTGCCAGCAGTGGGACGACCTCAGGAAACACCATATATTTT.

The genes are TRBV18 and TRBJ1-1; the D is unclear. The germline gives CDR1 KGHSH, CDR2 LQKENI. Trimming stripped 1 base from V and 6 bases from J, with 9 bases between. The CDR3 has 13 residues. CDR3 residues: CASSPRSGAEAFF. CDR3 sequence (DNA): TGTGCCAGCTCACCACGGAGCGGCGCTGAAGCTTTCTTT.